The clone carrying this TCR beta chain has a handful of counts. The record originates from a study of blood T cell repertoires in COVID-19. The overall study: Sample material is recorded as cDNA or gDNA derived from T cells, B-cell-depleted T cells, or PBMCs.

The assay was immunoSEQ multiplex PCR, and TCRdb's table has in-frame clones only and misses some. This table has 200,000 to 250,000 clones, approximately 78% appearing once. The CDR3 extends over 18 amino acids. With V trimmed by 5 bases and J by 5 bases, 13 bases remained unmatched. Per the germline V gene, CDR1 is MNHNY and CDR2 is SVGAGI (reference sequence). The material sequenced was peripheral blood. The chain is built from TRBV6-6 and TRBJ2-5, with TRBD2 matching over 14 bases. The clonotype was recovered from a woman aged 18-29 years with acute or convalescent COVID-19. This chain's CDR3 is CASSPGLAGVVVWETQYF. Written as DNA, the CDR3 is TGTGCCAGCAGTCCGGGACTAGCGGGAGTAGTAGTATGGGAGACCCAGTACTTC.